The present T cell receptor (beta chain) was sequenced within a study of control samples from healthy donors and cancer patients (dated by TCRdb to 2020 to 2022). The cysteine opens and the phenylalanine closes a CDR3 of 13 amino acids. The retained sequence is limited to the CDR3, 39 bases, with the frame set at the first base. Per the germline V gene, SGHRS is the CDR1 and YFSETQ is the CDR2. The V end loses 2 bases and the J end loses 6 bases, and a stretch of 8 bases separates them. Comments on this clone: The clone's antigen remains unknown. It has no much larger one-base neighbor in the sample; base qualities were not kept.

Libraries were constructed by the immunoSEQ multiplex PCR assay. TCRdb obtained this table from immuneACCESS and retained in-frame rearrangements with V and J assigned. These tables miss some clones; where compared with another copy, unresolved V genes account for less than half of the shortfall, and the remainder is unexplained. The sample table contains approximately 12,000 clones; only one count was recorded for approximately 94% of them. Clones ranked in the top ten supply 25% to 30% of the sample. The chain uses TRBV5-1 and TRBJ2-2, with an unclear D gene assignment. The clonotype originates from a man aged 70 or older with head and neck cancer. What was sequenced was PBMCs. The encoded CDR3 is CASSFFSAGELFF. The DNA sequence is as follows: TGCGCCAGCAGCTTCTTTAGTGCCGGGGAGCTGTTTTTT.